This T cell receptor beta chain was captured in a study of T cell repertoires in cytomegalovirus infection. The overall study: In the study, CMV epitopes included recently identified HLA-C-restricted and well-studied HLA-B-restricted ones. Both a matching HLA type and CMV infection were indicated by public TCR beta signatures. Whole-study results and caveats: Carriers of CMV and the relevant HLA type were discriminated by public TCR beta frequency. Predominance within the ex vivo response was attributable to HLA-C-restricted CMV-specific TCR beta clonotypes.

MiXCR, applied by TCRdb to the reads, yields one record per CDR3 protein. The table records around 25,000 distinct CDR3 sequences, approximately 24% of them present only once. The CDR3 runs to 12 residues. Per germline, CDR1 SEHNR and CDR2 FQNEAQ (reference sequence). V shed 5 bases and J shed 7 bases, with 8 bases lying between them. In this sample, this clonotype turned up a few times. Its antigen is unknown. V and J are TRBV7-9 and TRBJ2-2, with D maybe TRBD1 (5 bases). This clonotype originated in a human donor in good health (CMV status not recorded). Some clones in this sample may be carry-over from other donors' samples. This specimen consisted of CD8+ T cells from cultured PBMCs, obtained from culture after CMV antigen stimulation. CDR3 sequence: CASSHDSGELFF. In DNA form, the CDR3 reads TGTGCCAGCAGCCACGACAGCGGGGAGCTGTTTTTT.